This TCR beta chain derives from a study of response to subunit inactivated influenza vaccine. TCRdb re-analysed the RT-PCR reads in MiXCR, keeping a single row per CDR3 protein. The sample includes over 750,000 distinct CDR3 sequences, about 20% seen only once; the top ten take roughly 10%. The source material was PBMCs from blood, sampled around 5 days after vaccination. This clonotype was obtained from a man aged 45 to 65 who received an inactivated influenza vaccine.

CDR3 sequence (DNA): TGTGCCAGCAGCCAAGTCGGTTCGCAAGTCCGAAGGACCCAGTACTTC. It is translated as CASSQVGSQVRRTQYF. The chain joins TRBV14 to TRBJ2-5; D gene unclear. Trimming took off 1 base at V and 7 bases at J, with 19 bases between the two ends. Germline CDR1 SGHDN, CDR2 FVKESK. CDR3 length: 16 residues.